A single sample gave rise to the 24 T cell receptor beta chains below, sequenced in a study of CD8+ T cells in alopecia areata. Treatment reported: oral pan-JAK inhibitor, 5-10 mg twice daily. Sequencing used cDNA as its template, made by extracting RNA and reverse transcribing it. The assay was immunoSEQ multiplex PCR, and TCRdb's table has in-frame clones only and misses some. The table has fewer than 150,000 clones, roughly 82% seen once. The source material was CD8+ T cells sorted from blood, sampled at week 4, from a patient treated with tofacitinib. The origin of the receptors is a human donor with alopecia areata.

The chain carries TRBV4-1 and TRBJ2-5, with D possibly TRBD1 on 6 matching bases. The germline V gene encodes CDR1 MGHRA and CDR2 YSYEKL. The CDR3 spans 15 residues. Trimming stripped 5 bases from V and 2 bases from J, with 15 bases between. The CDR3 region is CASSIRYREQETQYF. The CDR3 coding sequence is TGCGCCAGCAGCATCCGCTACAGGGAACAAGAGACCCAGTACTTC.

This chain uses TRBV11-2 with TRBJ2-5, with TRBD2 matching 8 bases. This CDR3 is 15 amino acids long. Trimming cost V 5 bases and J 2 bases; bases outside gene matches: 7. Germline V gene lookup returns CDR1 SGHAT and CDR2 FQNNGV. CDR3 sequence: CASSIRAGEQETQYF. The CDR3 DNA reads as TGTGCCAGCAGCATTCGAGCGGGAGAACAAGAGACCCAGTACTTC. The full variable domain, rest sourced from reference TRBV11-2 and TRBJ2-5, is EAGVAQSPRYKIIEKRQSVAFWCNPISGHATLYWYQQILGQGPKLLIQFQNNGVVDDSQLPKDRFSAERLKGVDSTLKIQPAKLEDSAVYLCASSIRAGEQETQYFGPGTRLLVL.

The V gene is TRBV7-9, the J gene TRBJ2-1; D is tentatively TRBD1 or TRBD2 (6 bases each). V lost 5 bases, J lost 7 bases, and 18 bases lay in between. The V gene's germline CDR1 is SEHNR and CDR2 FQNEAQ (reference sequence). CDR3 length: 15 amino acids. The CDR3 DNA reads TGTGCCAGCAGCCGCCGAGGGGGGCCGGTTAATGAGCAGTTCTTC. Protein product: CASSRRGGPVNEQFF.

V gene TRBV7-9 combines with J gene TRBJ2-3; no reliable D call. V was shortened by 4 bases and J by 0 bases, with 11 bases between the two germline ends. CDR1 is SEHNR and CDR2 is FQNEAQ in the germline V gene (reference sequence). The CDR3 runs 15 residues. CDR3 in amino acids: CASSYGPQSTDTQYF. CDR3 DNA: TGTGCCAGCAGCTACGGACCCCAAAGCACAGATACGCAGTATTTT.

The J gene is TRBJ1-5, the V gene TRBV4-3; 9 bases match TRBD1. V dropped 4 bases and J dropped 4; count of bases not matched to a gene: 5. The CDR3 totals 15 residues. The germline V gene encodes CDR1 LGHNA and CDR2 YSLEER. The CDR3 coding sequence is TGCGCCAGCAGCCGAGACAGGGGGGCAAATCAGCCCCAGCATTTT. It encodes CASSRDRGANQPQHF.

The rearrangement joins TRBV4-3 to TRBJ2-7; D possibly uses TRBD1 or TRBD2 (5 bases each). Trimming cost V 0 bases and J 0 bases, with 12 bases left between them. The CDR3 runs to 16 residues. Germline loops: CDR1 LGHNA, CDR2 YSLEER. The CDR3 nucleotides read TGCGCCAGCAGCCAAGACCGTGGGACGGACTCCTACGAGCAGTACTTC. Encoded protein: CASSQDRGTDSYEQYF.

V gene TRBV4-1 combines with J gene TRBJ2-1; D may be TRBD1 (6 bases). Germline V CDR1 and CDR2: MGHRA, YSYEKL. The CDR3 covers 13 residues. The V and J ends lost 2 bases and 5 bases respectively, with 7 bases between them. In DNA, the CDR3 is TGCGCCAGCAGCCAACACAGGGACAATGAGCAGTTCTTC. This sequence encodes CASSQHRDNEQFF.

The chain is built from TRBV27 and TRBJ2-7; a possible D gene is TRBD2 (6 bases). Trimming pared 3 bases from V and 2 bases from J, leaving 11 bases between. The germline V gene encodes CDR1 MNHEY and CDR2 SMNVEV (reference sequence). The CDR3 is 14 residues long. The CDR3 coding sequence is TGTGCCAGCAGTTTTGGGGGAGGAACCTACGAGCAGTACTTC. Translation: CASSFGGGTYEQYF.

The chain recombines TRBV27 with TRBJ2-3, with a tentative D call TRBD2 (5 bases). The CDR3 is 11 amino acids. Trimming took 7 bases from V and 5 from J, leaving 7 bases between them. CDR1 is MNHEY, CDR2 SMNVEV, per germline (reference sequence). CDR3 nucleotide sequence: TGTGCCAGCACCGCGGGAGATACGCAGTATTTT. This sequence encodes CASTAGDTQYF.

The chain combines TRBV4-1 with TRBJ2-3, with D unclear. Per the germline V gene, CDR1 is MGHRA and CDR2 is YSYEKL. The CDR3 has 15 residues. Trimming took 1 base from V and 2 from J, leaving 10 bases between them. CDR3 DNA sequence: TGCGCCAGCAGCCAAGCCATTCTTTCCACAGATACGCAGTATTTT. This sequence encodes CASSQAILSTDTQYF.

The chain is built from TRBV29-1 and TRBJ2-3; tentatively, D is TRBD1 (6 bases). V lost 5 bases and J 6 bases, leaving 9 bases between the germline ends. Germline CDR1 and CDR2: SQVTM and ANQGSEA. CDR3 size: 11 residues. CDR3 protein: CSVWGPDTQYF. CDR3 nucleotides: TGCAGCGTTTGGGGGCCTGATACGCAGTATTTT.

For the CDR3, the DNA is TGTGCCAGCAGTCCCTCCCCCGGGACTAACACTGAAGCTTTCTTT. It translates to CASSPSPGTNTEAFF. This chain uses TRBV7-9 with TRBJ1-1; D may be TRBD1 (5 bases). Germline V CDR1 and CDR2: SEHNR, FQNEAQ (reference sequence). Trimming removed 6 bases at V and 2 bases at J, with 16 bases between. The CDR3 spans 15 residues.

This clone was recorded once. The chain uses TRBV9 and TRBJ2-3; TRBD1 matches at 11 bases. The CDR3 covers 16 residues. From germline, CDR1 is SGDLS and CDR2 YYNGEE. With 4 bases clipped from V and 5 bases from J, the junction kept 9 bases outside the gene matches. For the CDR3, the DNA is TGTGCCAGCAGCTCGGGACAGGGGGAGGCGGTAGATACGCAGTATTTT. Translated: CASSSGQGEAVDTQYF. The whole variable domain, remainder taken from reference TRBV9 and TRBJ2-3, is DSGVTQTPKHLITATGQRVTLRCSPRSGDLSVYWYQQSLDQGLQFLIQYYNGEERAKGNILERFSAQQFPDLHSELNLSSLELGDSALYFCASSSGQGEAVDTQYFGPGTRLTVL.

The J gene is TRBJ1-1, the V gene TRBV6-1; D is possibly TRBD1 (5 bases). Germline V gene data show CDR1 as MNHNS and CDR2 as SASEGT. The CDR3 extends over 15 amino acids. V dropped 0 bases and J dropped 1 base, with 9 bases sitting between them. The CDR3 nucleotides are TGTGCCAGCAGTGAAGCGCGTAGGGGGAACACTGAAGCTTTCTTT. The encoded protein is CASSEARRGNTEAFF.

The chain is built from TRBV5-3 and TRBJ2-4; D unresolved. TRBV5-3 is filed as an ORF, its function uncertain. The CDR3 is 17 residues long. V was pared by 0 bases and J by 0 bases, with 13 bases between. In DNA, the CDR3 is TGTGCCAGAAGCTTGGCAGAGGTGAGGATAGCCAAAAACATTCAGTACTTC. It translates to CARSLAEVRIAKNIQYF.

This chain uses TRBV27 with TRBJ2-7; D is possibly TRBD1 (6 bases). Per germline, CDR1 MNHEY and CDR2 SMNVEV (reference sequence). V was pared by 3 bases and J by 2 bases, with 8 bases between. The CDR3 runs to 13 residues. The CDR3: CASSLTGTYEQYF. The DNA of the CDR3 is TGTGCCAGCAGTTTGACAGGAACCTACGAGCAGTACTTC.

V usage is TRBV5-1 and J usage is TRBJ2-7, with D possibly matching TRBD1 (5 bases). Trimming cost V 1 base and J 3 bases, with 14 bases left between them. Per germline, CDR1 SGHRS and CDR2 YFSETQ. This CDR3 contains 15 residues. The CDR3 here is CASSLWAGSDYEQYF. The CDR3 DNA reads TGCGCCAGCAGCTTGTGGGCAGGGTCGGACTACGAGCAGTACTTC.

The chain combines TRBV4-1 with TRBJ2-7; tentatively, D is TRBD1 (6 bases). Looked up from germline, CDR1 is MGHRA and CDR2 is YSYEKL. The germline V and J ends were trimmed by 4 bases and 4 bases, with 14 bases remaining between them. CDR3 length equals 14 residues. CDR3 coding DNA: TGCGCCAGCAGCCCCTTAAACAGGGCGTACGAGCAGTACTTC. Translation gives CASSPLNRAYEQYF.

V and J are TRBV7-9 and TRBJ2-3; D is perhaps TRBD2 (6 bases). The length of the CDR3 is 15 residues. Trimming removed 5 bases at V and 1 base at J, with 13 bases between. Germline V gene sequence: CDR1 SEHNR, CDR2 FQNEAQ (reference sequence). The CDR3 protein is CASSPMSGGTDTQYF. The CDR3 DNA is TGTGCCAGCAGCCCGATGTCGGGGGGCACAGATACGCAGTATTTT. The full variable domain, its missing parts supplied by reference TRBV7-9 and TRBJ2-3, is DTGVSQNPRHKITKRGQNVTFRCDPISEHNRLYWYRQTLGQGPEFLTYFQNEAQLEKSRLLSDRFSAERPKGSFSTLEIQRTEQGDSAMYLCASSPMSGGTDTQYFGPGTRLTVL.

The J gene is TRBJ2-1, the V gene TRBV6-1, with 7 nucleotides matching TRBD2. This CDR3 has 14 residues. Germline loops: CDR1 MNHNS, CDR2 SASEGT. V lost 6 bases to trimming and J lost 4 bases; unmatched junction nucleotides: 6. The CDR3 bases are TGTGCCAGCAGGACGGGACTACCGTACAATGAGCAGTTCTTC. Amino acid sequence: CASRTGLPYNEQFF.

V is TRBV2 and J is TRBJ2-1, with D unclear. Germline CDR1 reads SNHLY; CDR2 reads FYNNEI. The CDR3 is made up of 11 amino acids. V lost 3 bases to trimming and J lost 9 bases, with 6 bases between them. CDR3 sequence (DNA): TGTGCCAGCAGTGAGCGTGGTGAGCAGTTCTTC. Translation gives CASSERGEQFF.

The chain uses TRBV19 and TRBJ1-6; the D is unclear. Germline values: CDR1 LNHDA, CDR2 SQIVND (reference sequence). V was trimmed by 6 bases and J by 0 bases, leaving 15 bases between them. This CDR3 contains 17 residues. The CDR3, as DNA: TGTGCCAGTAGCACCGGGGAGCCCAGCTCCTATAATTCACCCCTCCACTTT. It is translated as CASSTGEPSSYNSPLHF.

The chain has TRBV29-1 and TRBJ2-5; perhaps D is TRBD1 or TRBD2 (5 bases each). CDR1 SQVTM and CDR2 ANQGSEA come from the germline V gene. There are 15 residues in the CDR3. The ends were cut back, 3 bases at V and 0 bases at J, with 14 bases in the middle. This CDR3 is CSVDLGTQYQETQYF. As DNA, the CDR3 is TGCAGCGTTGACCTCGGGACCCAGTACCAAGAGACCCAGTACTTC.

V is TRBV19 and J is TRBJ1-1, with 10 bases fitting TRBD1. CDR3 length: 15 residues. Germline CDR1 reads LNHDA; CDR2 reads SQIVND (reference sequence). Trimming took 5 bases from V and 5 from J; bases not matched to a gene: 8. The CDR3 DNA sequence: TGTGCCAGTAGTGTGGGACAGGGGCGATGGACTGAAGCTTTCTTT. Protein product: CASSVGQGRWTEAFF.